A selection of T cell receptor beta chains follows, all from one sample in a study of T cell changes during pregnancy in multiple sclerosis. The protocol was immunoSEQ multiplex PCR, while the TCRdb copy is restricted to in-frame clones and leaves out a portion. The sample has some 68,000 clones; about 91% are singletons. The source was peripheral blood, collected in the second trimester of pregnancy. These receptors came from a female donor in good health, enrolled as a control in a pregnancy study. Both conserved end residues are part of each CDR3. D genes are given only for firm matches. Expanded clones are given a class, and other clones once, few, many or no size at all.

v_gene	abundance	d_gene	j_gene	CDR3nt	CDR3aa
TRBV7-8	NA	NA	TRBJ1-5	TGTGCCAGCAGCTTAGCGAGAGGGCCGGGGCAGCCCCAGCATTTT	CASSLARGPGQPQHF
TRBV9	NA	TRBD2	TRBJ2-1	TGTGCCAGCAGCGCTAGCGGGAGGGCGTTTAATGAGCAGTTCTTC	CASSASGRAFNEQFF
TRBV5-1	NA	TRBD2	TRBJ2-1	TGCGCCAGCAGCAATGGACTAGCGGGAGACAATGAGCAGTTCTTC	CASSNGLAGDNEQFF
TRBV5-4	NA	TRBD2	TRBJ2-5	TGTGCCAGCAGCCGCGGGGGGGCCGGGGAGACCCAGTACTTC	CASSRGGAGETQYF
TRBV28	NA	NA	TRBJ1-5	TGTGCCAGCATGTCGGGGAGTCCGTACAATCAGCCCCAGCATTTT	CASMSGSPYNQPQHF
TRBV6-4	NA	NA	TRBJ2-1	TGTGCCAGCAGCGCACAGAGCTCCTACAATGAGCAGTTCTTC	CASSAQSSYNEQFF
TRBV6-5	NA	NA	TRBJ1-1	TGTGCCAGCAGTTACTCGGATTCGGGGACTGAAGCTTTCTTT	CASSYSDSGTEAFF
TRBV7-3	NA	NA	TRBJ2-1	TGTGCCAGCAGCTTAATGGGCGGGGACAATGAGCAGTTCTTC	CASSLMGGDNEQFF
TRBV13	NA	TRBD2	TRBJ2-3	TGTGCCAGCAGCTCGATGACTAGCGGGGACTCGCCAGATACGCAGTATTTT	CASSSMTSGDSPDTQYF
TRBV28	NA	TRBD1	TRBJ1-1	TGTGCCAGCAGCCGGACAGGGCGGGACACTGAAGCTTTCTTT	CASSRTGRDTEAFF
TRBV5-1	NA	TRBD1	TRBJ2-6	TGCGCCAGCAGCGGAGGGACAGGGGGCGCAAGTGGGGCCAACGTCCTGACTTTC	CASSGGTGGASGANVLTF
TRBV29-1	NA	NA	TRBJ2-1	TGCAGCGTCTTCGGAGGGGTCAATGAGCAGTTCTTC	CSVFGGVNEQFF
TRBV7-9	NA	NA	TRBJ2-1	TGTGCCAGCAGCCCATACAGGGTCTTTAGTGAGCAGTTCTTC	CASSPYRVFSEQFF
TRBV27	NA	NA	TRBJ1-2	TGTGCCAGCAGCCCCAATCCCCCCGGGAAAGGCGGCTACACCTTC	CASSPNPPGKGGYTF
TRBV28	NA	NA	TRBJ1-1	TGTGCCAGCAGCATAAAGACAGCCACAAACACTGAAGCTTTCTTT	CASSIKTATNTEAFF
TRBV19	NA	NA	TRBJ2-1	TGTGCCAGTAGCCCCCTGAGCACCTACAATGAGCAGTTCTTC	CASSPLSTYNEQFF
TRBV7-9	NA	NA	TRBJ1-3	TGTGCCAGCAGCTGGGGGCCTGAGGGAAACACCATATATTTT	CASSWGPEGNTIYF
TRBV6-5	NA	NA	TRBJ2-7	TGTGCCAGCAGTTACTCGGGGGGGCCCTACGAGCAGTACTTC	CASSYSGGPYEQYF
TRBV11-2	few	NA	TRBJ2-2	TGTGCCAGCACCCTCTCAAGTCGACTTAACACCGGGGAGCTGTTTTTT	CASTLSSRLNTGELFF
TRBV5-1	NA	NA	TRBJ2-7	TGCGCCAGCAGTCAGACTCCGGCGGCGTACGAGCAGTACTTC	CASSQTPAAYEQYF
TRBV29-1	NA	NA	TRBJ2-7	TGCAGCGTTGGCCGGGACTACGAGCAGTACTTC	CSVGRDYEQYF
TRBV27	NA	NA	TRBJ1-5	TGTGCCAGCAGGGGTTGGGGGGGTAGCAATCAGCCCCAGCATTTT	CASRGWGGSNQPQHF
TRBV4-3	once	TRBD2	TRBJ2-7	TGCGCCAGCAGCCAAGAAGGAGGGCCGGGAGGGCGTTACGAGCAGTACTTC	CASSQEGGPGGRYEQYF
TRBV7-9	NA	TRBD1	TRBJ2-2	TGTGCCAGCAGCGACTCCGACAGGGCCGCCGGGGAGCTGTTTTTT	CASSDSDRAAGELFF
TRBV7-8	NA	NA	TRBJ2-3	TGTGCCAGCAGCTTAGAAGGGGGAGCTCCCCAGTATTTT	CASSLEGGAPQYF
TRBV6-1	NA	NA	TRBJ1-1	TGTGCCAGCAGTGAATCCAGGAACACTGAAGCTTTCTTT	CASSESRNTEAFF
TRBV6-5	once	NA	TRBJ2-7	TGTGCCAGCCGTGGCTCGGGAGACAGCAACTACGAGCAGTACTTC	CASRGSGDSNYEQYF
TRBV4-1	NA	NA	TRBJ2-2	TGCGCCAGCAGCCAAGAAACAGCTAACACCGGGGAGCTGTTTTTT	CASSQETANTGELFF
TRBV10-3	NA	NA	TRBJ2-1	TGTGCCATCAGTGGGCAGGGTAGCCTCACCTACAATGAGCAGTTCTTC	CAISGQGSLTYNEQFF
TRBV5-1	NA	TRBD2	TRBJ2-3	TGCGCCAGCAGCTTTTCTAGCGGGGGGGATACGCAGTATTTT	CASSFSSGGDTQYF
TRBV10-3	NA	NA	TRBJ2-1	TGTGCCATCAGTACCGACTCCGGCAATGAGCAGTTCTTC	CAISTDSGNEQFF
TRBV5-1	NA	NA	TRBJ2-1	TGCGCCAGCAGCTTGGACCTAGCGTATGAGCAGTTCTTC	CASSLDLAYEQFF
TRBV14	NA	NA	TRBJ2-7	TGTGCCAGCAGCCAAGAACAGGGATTAAGCGAGCAGTACTTC	CASSQEQGLSEQYF
TRBV25-1	NA	NA	TRBJ1-6	TGTGCCAGCAGGGTGACAGGTTCTTATAATTCACCCCTCCACTTT	CASRVTGSYNSPLHF
TRBV6-5	NA	NA	TRBJ1-6	TGTGCCAGCAGTTACGGGCACTTATCTGGCCTCCACTTT	CASSYGHLSGLHF
TRBV6-1	NA	NA	TRBJ2-6	TGTGCCAGCAGTGAACTCGGGATCTCTGGGGCCAACGTCCTGACTTTC	CASSELGISGANVLTF
TRBV7-2	NA	NA	TRBJ1-4	TGTGCCAGCAGCCCATCGGCAACTAATGAAAAACTGTTTTTT	CASSPSATNEKLFF
TRBV5-6	once	NA	TRBJ2-3	TGTGCCAGCAGCTCAACACCAGATACGCAGTATTTT	CASSSTPDTQYF
TRBV7-9	NA	TRBD1	TRBJ2-2	TGTGCCAGCAGCTTTCTAACAGGGGGCCTTACCGGGGAGCTGTTTTTT	CASSFLTGGLTGELFF
TRBV30	NA	NA	TRBJ1-2	TGTGCCGGAAACAGGGCGTCGGACTATGGCTACACCTTC	CAGNRASDYGYTF
TRBV7-2	NA	NA	TRBJ1-6	TGTGCCAGCAGCCGTCTACTCAGGGGCGGCTCACCCCTCCACTTT	CASSRLLRGGSPLHF
TRBV11-2	NA	NA	TRBJ1-5	TGTGCCAAGCAGACGGGGGATCAGCCCCAGCATTTT	CAKQTGDQPQHF
TRBV7-9	NA	TRBD1	TRBJ1-4	TGTGCCAGCAGCCCACCCCCTAAAAGACAGGGGGGCGATGAAAAACTGTTTTTT	CASSPPPKRQGGDEKLFF
TRBV9	NA	NA	TRBJ2-3	TGTGCCAGCAGCGCCACAGGGCCCCCAGATACGCAGTATTTT	CASSATGPPDTQYF
TRBV6-1	few	TRBD2	TRBJ2-1	TGTGCCAGCAGTGGATTAGCGGGAGACTACAATGAGCAGTTCTTC	CASSGLAGDYNEQFF
TRBV5-4	NA	TRBD1	TRBJ1-1	TGTGCCAGCAGCAAGGACAGGGTTGGAGACACTGAAGCTTTCTTT	CASSKDRVGDTEAFF
TRBV28	NA	NA	TRBJ1-2	TGTGCCAGCAGTTTATTCGGCAGGGGCCCGGGTGGCTACACCTTC	CASSLFGRGPGGYTF
TRBV5-4	NA	TRBD1	TRBJ2-3	TGTGCCAGCAGCAACTTTGGGACAGGGGGAACAGATACGCAGTATTTT	CASSNFGTGGTDTQYF
TRBV4-1	few	TRBD1	TRBJ1-6	TGCGCCAGCAGCCAAGGAGACAGGGGTGATTCACCCCTCCACTTT	CASSQGDRGDSPLHF
TRBV6-5	NA	NA	TRBJ1-1	TGTGCCAGCAGCAGGGCTAACATGAACACTGAAGCTTTCTTT	CASSRANMNTEAFF
TRBV13	NA	NA	TRBJ2-1	TGTGCCAGCAGCCTCCGGAGGGGCTACTACAATGAGCAGTTCTTC	CASSLRRGYYNEQFF
TRBV19	NA	TRBD1	TRBJ2-7	TGTGCCAGTAGTAGGACAGGGCAAGCCCCCTACGAGCAGTACTTC	CASSRTGQAPYEQYF